This TCR beta chain was identified during a study of T cells in localized non-small cell lung cancer. The CDR3 extends over 15 amino acids. Germline-derived CDR1 and CDR2 are SGDLS and YYNGEE. V gave up 1 base and J gave up 3 bases; unmatched junction bases: 3. The table came from immunoSEQ multiplex PCR; TCRdb's copy has only in-frame clones and leaves some out. The sample carries tens of thousands of clones, roughly 83% recorded once. The rearrangement joins TRBV9 to TRBJ2-1; TRBD1 aligns across 8 bases. The TCR originated in a man aged 35 to 69 with stage II lung adenocarcinoma. Sample: PBMCs, taken before any cancer treatment. The CDR3, as DNA: TGTGCCAGCAGCGTACTACAGGGGGGCTACAATGAGCAGTTCTTC. Its protein is CASSVLQGGYNEQFF.